This T cell receptor beta chain was recovered during a study of shared clonotypes between healthy human individuals. CDR3 length: 13 amino acids. V lost 2 bases to trimming and J lost 5 bases; unmatched junction nucleotides: 1. Germline CDR1 is SGHRS and CDR2 is YFSETQ. Each cell subset's genomic DNA was divided evenly among several immunoSEQ plates. Each PCR replicate from the sorted subsets contained 150 to 200 ng DNA, which is some 31,000 T cell genomes. TCRdb keeps only in-frame clones here, not all; method: immunoSEQ multiplex PCR. The sample records some 1,100,000 clones, about 80% being singletons. Overall study findings and caveats: Relative to memory subsets, naive subsets generally showed larger estimated richness. Exclusively blood specimens were collected; tissue repertoires likely differ.

This clone was counted once. Its antigen is as yet unknown. Other DNA sequences in the sample encode the same CDR3. What was sequenced was memory CD4+ T cells from PBMCs. As for subset: CD45RA-negative fraction. This rearrangement joins TRBV5-1 to TRBJ2-5, with 9 bases fitting TRBD2. This TCR came from a young man in good health. Some clones in this sample may be carry-over from other donors' samples. In DNA, the CDR3 is TGCGCCAGCAGCTTTAGCGGGAGTGAGACCCAGTACTTC. It is translated as CASSFSGSETQYF.